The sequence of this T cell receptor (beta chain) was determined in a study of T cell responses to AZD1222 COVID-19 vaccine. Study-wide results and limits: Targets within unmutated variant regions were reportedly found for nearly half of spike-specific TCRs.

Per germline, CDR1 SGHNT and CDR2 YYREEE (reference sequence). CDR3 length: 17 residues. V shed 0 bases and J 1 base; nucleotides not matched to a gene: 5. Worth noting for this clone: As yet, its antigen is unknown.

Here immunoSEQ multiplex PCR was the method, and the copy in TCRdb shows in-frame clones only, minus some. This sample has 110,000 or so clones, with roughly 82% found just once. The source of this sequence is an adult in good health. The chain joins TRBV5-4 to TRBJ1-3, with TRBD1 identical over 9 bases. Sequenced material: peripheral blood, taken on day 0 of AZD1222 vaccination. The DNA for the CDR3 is TGTGCCAGCAGCTTGGTCGGACAGGGGACATCTGGAAACACCATATATTTT. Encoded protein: CASSLVGQGTSGNTIYF. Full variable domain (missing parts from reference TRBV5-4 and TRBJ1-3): ETGVTQSPTHLIKTRGQQVTLRCSSQSGHNTVSWYQQALGQGPQFIFQYYREEENGRGNFPPRFSGLQFPNYSSELNVNALELDDSALYLCASSLVGQGTSGNTIYFGEGSWLTVV.